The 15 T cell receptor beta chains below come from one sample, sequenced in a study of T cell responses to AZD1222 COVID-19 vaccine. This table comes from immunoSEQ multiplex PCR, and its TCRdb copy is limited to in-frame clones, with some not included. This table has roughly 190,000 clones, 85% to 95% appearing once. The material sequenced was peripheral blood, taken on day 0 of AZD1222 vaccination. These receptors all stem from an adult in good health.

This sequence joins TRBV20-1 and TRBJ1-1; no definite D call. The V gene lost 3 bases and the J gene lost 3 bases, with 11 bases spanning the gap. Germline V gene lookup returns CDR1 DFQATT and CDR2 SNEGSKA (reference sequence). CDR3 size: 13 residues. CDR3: CSASGAWDTEAFF. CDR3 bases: TGCAGTGCTAGTGGTGCATGGGACACTGAAGCTTTCTTT.

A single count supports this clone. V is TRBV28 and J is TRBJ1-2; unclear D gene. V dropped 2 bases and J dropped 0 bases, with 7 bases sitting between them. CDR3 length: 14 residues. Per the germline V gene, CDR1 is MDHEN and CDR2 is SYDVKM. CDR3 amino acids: CASSLTATNYGYTF. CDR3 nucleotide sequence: TGTGCCAGCAGTTTAACGGCCACTAACTATGGCTACACCTTC.

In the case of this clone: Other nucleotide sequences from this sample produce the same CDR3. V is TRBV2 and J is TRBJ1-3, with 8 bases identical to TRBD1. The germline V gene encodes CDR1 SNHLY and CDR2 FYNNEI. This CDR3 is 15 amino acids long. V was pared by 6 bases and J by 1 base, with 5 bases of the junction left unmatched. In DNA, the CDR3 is TGTGCCAGCAGCGGGGACAGGTTTTCTGGAAACACCATATATTTT. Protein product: CASSGDRFSGNTIYF. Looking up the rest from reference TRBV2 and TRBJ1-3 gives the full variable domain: EPEVTQTPSHQVTQMGQEVILRCVPISNHLYFYWYRQILGQKVEFLVSFYNNEISEKSEIFDDQFSVERPDGSNFTLKIRSTKLEDSAMYFCASSGDRFSGNTIYFGEGSWLTVV.

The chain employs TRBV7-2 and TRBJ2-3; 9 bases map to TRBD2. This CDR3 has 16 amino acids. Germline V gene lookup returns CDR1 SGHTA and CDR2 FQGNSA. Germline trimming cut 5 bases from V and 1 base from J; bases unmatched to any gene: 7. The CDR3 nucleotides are TGTGCCAGCAGCCCCCGGCAGCGGGGGGGCACAGATACGCAGTATTTT. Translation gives CASSPRQRGGTDTQYF.

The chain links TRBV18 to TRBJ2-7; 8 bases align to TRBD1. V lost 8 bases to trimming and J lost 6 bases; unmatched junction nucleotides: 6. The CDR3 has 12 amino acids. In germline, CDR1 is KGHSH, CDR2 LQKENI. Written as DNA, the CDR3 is TGTGCCAGCGCACTACAGGGGGGCGAGCAGTACTTC. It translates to CASALQGGEQYF.

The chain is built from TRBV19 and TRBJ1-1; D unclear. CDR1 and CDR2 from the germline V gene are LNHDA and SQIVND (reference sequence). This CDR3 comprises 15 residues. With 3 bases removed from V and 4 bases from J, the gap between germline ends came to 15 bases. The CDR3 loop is CASSISPGRSTEAFF. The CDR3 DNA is TGTGCCAGTAGTATTTCCCCCGGCAGGAGCACTGAAGCTTTCTTT.

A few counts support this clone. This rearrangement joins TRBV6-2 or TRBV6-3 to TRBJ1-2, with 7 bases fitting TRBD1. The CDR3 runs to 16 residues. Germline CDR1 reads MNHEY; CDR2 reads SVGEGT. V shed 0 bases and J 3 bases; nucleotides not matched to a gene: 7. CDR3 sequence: CASSYSTTGLDYGYTF. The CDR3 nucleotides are TGTGCCAGCAGTTACTCGACGACAGGGTTGGACTATGGCTACACCTTC.

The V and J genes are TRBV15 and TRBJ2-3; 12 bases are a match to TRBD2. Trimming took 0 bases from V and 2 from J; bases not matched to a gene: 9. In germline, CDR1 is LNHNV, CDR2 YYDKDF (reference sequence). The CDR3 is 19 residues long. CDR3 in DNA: TGTGCCACCAGCAGAGATTTAGTCCTAGCGGGGGGGCCCACAGATACGCAGTATTTT. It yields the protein CATSRDLVLAGGPTDTQYF.

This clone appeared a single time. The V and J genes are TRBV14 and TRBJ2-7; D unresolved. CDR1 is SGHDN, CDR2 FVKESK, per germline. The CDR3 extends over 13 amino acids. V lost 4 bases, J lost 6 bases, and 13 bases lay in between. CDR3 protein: CASSPARHREQYF. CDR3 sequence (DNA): TGTGCCAGCAGCCCTGCCCGACATCGCGAGCAGTACTTC.

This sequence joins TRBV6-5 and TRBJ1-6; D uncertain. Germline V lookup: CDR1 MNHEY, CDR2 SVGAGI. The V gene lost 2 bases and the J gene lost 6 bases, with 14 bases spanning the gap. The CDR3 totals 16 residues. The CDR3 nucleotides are TGTGCCAGCAGTTACGGCAGAATAACAATTAATTCACCCCTCCACTTT. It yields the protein CASSYGRITINSPLHF.

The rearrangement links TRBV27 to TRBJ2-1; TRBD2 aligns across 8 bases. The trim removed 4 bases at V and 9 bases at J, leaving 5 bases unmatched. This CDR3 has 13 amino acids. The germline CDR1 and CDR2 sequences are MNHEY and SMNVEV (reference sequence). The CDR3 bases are TGTGCCAGCAGTTCAGTAGCGGGGAGTGAGCAGTTCTTC. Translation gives CASSSVAGSEQFF.

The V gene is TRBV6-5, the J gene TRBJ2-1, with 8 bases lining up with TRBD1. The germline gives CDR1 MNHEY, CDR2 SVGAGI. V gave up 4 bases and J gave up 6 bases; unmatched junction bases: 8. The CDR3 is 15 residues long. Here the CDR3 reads CASSSRQGNSNEQFF. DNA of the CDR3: TGTGCCAGCAGTTCTAGACAGGGGAATAGCAATGAGCAGTTCTTC.

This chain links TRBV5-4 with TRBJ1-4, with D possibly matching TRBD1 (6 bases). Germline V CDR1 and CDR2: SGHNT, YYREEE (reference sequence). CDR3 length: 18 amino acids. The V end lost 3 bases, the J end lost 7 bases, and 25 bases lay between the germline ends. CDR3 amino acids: CASSSVTLRGAGSEKLFF. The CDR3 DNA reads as TGTGCCAGCAGCTCCGTAACCCTTCGGGGGGCAGGAAGTGAAAAACTGTTTTTT.

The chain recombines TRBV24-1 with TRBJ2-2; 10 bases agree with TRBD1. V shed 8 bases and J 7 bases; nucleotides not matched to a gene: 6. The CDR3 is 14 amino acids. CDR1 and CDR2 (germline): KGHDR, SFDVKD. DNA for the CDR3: TGTGCCACCAAAGGGACAGGGGTTAGCGGGGAGCTGTTTTTT. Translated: CATKGTGVSGELFF.

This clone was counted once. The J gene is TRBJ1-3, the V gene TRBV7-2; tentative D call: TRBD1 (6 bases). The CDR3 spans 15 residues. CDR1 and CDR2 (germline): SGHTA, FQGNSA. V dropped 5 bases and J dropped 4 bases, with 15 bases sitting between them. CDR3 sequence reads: CASSTNKGGGNTIYF. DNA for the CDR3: TGTGCCAGCAGCACCAACAAGGGGGGCGGAAACACCATATATTTT.